This T cell receptor delta chain was identified during a study of Vδ1+ human thymocytes. Thymocytes were sorted as CD3+ TCRVdelta1+ TCRVdelta2- after alphabeta T cell depletion. Sorted Vdelta1+ thymocytes were 98% to 99.6% pure. RNA was extracted from the cells and then reverse transcribed. CDR3 amplicons came from multiplex PCR with pooled V-gene forward and constant-region reverse primers. TCRdb reanalysed the multiplex PCR reads with CATT. The sample has 25,000 to 30,000 delta-chain clones; more than 6% are singletons. Trimming stripped 4 bases from V and 2 bases from J, with 32 bases between. Germline CDR1 TSWWSYY, CDR2 QGS. CDR3 size: 21 residues. General observations from the study: Thymic delta-chain repertoires held approximately 19% Vdelta2 sequences and few Vdelta3, despite high sort purity. In the thymus, TRG and TRD repertoires looked highly polyclonal with Gaussian CDR3 lengths. Donors shared many TRG clonotypes but few TRD clonotypes.

This clone was counted a few times. Its specificity is unknown. This chain joins TRDV1 and TRDJ1; TRDD3 is a possible D gene (6 bases). Sequencing used Vdelta1+ gamma-delta thymocytes from the thymus. Specified subset: FACS-sorted CD3+ TCRalphabeta- TCRVdelta1+ TCRVdelta2- thymocytes. The sequence was collected from a girl in the first two years of life who had congenital heart surgery. The CDR3 bases are TGTGCTCTTGGGGTAACCACATCGGTAGCTTCCCGGGGATCCCGGACCGATAAACTCATCTTT. Translating gives CALGVTTSVASRGSRTDKLIF.